This TCR beta chain is from a study of cytomegalovirus exposure and HLA in healthy donors. The wider study: For the approximately 360 genotyped donors, 75% to 90% fell within the Caucasian-associated ancestry cluster.

PCR involved 60 Vbeta and 13 Jbeta primers. Measured with immunoSEQ multiplex PCR; TCRdb has only the in-frame clones, and not every one. Among approximately 170,000 clones, approximately 80% were seen once, and the ten largest hold roughly 9.3%. Study results and limitations: It was taken for granted in presence/absence analyses that sequencing depth across donors was roughly uniform. There were under 200 TCR beta chains listed as cytomegalovirus-associated. Specificity for CMV antigens was confirmed in vitro for a few of the CMV-associated chains.

The length of the CDR3 is 14 residues. With 7 bases clipped from V and 5 bases from J, the junction kept 9 bases outside the gene matches. Germline V gene lookup returns CDR1 PRHDT and CDR2 FYEKMQ (reference sequence). Comment on this clone: Its cognate antigen is unknown.

What was sequenced was PBMCs. This receptor was taken from a young man in good health and CMV-seropositive. This sequence joins TRBV13 and TRBJ1-1, with TRBD1 matching 8 bases. The CDR3 here is CASKDRQGQTEAFF. The CDR3, as DNA: TGTGCCAGCAAGGACCGACAGGGGCAAACTGAAGCTTTCTTT.